A single TCR beta chain is shown here with its context. Its antigen target is currently unknown. It has no much larger one-base neighbor in the sample; base qualities were not kept. This specimen comes from a study of blood T cell repertoires in COVID-19 (dated by TCRdb to 2020 to 2022). In the study overall: The collaborator samples originated in the United States, Italy and Spain and spanned the acute and convalescent phases of COVID-19. The repertoires were made available in a free public database intended to serve as a resource for research on the immune response to SARS-CoV-2. Subjects who had been exposed to COVID-19, were actively infected with it, or had recovered from it provided the deeply sampled blood TCRbeta repertoires that made up the dataset. A de-identified subject ID, COVID-19 status, age in years and sex were almost always included in the sample metadata. The prospective study material was composed of cDNA or gDNA derived from T cells, B-cell-depleted T cells, or PBMCs. Where available, HLA class I and class II types were obtained from metadata supplied by the sample provider rather than from assay-based typing. The samples were drawn from the first 160 participants of the ongoing ImmuneRACE study and from 950 to 1,500 subjects provided by 6 global collaborators.

V sheds 0 bases and J sheds 8 bases, leaving 16 bases between their ends. Per the germline V gene, MRHNA is the CDR1 and SNTAGT is the CDR2. The CDR3 runs 15 amino acids, cysteine and phenylalanine included. CDR3 DNA only is kept here, 45 bases in frame from base 1. One collaborating source in Seattle enrolled patients while the patients were actively infected and followed the patients over time throughout the course of disease. Each collaborating institution followed its own protocols to collect whole blood in K2EDTA tubes. For TCRbeta analysis, collaborator samples were shipped as frozen whole blood, as isolated PBMCs, or as DNA extracted from either sample type. TCRbeta CDR3 regions were amplified from genomic DNA using the immunoSEQ Assay, a bias-controlled multiplex PCR. On the authors' methods: The number of nucleated cells in each sample was estimated from the amplification of reference gene primers within the assay. To quantify the absolute abundance of each unique TCRbeta CDR3 rearrangement, sequence reads were collapsed and filtered. For each sample, productive Simpson clonality was calculated as the square root of Simpson's diversity index across productive rearrangements. TCRdb took this table from immuneACCESS and kept in-frame rearrangements with V and J called. Such tables lack part of the clones; where checked against another copy, unresolved V genes explain under half of the gap, and the rest is unexplained. D and trimming come from the DNA, and the V and J calls and clone size come from that table. The sample records 150,000 to 190,000 clones, 70% to 90% of which are singletons. The biggest ten clones account for 7.5% to 8.5% of the sample.

The research as a whole found: How much clinical and demographic metadata was included differed by source and by participant, and the metadata was provided uncurated.

The chain is encoded by TRBV6-4 joined to TRBJ1-2, with the D gene too uncertain to name. This sequence was found in a woman in her sixties or seventies with COVID-19, enrolled during active disease. Material for sequencing was peripheral blood. The DNA is TGTGCCAGCAGTGACTCGAGCCCCGAGACACACGGCTACACCTTC. Its coded protein is CASSDSSPETHGYTF.